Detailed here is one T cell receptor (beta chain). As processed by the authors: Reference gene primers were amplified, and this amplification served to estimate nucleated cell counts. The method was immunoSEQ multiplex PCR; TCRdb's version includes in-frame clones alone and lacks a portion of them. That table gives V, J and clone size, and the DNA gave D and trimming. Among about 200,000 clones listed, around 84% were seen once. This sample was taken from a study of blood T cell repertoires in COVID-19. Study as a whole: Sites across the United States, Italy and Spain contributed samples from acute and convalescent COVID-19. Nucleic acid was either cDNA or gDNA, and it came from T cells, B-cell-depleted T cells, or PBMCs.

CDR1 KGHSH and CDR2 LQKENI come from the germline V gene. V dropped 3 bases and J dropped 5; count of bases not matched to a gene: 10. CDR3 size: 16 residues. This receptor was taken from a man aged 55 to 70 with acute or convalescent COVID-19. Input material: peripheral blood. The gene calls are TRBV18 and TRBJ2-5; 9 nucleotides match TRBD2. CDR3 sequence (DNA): TGTGCCAGCTCACCGGGTGTAGCGGGGGAGCGGGAGACCCAGTACTTC. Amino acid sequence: CASSPGVAGERETQYF.